The 14 T cell receptor beta chains below come from one sample, sequenced in a study of blood T cell repertoires in COVID-19. TCRdb keeps only in-frame clones here, not all; method: immunoSEQ multiplex PCR. The sample carries tens of thousands of clones, about 80% recorded once. The specimen was peripheral blood. These receptors all come from a human donor in a cohort sampled during active COVID-19.

By frequency in the sample, this clone is large. The J gene is TRBJ2-1, the V gene TRBV28; 8 bases are shared with TRBD1. This CDR3 region has 16 residues. The germline V gene encodes CDR1 MDHEN and CDR2 SYDVKM. The V and J ends lost 1 base and 5 bases, in that order; junction bases with no gene match: 7. CDR3 sequence reads: CASSLFGQGRDNEQFF. The CDR3 DNA sequence: TGTGCCAGCAGTTTATTTGGACAGGGAAGAGACAATGAGCAGTTCTTC.

This clone was observed a few times. J is TRBJ2-1 and V is TRBV6-1; D is ambiguous. Trimming took 2 bases from V and 0 from J, leaving 11 bases between them. The CDR3 consists of 16 residues. Germline loops: CDR1 MNHNS, CDR2 SASEGT. CDR3 sequence (DNA): TGTGCCAGCAGTGAATACGAGTTTAGCTCCTACAATGAGCAGTTCTTC. Amino acids: CASSEYEFSSYNEQFF.

This chain connects TRBV5-6 to TRBJ2-1; D uncertain. This CDR3 region has 14 residues. Germline loops: CDR1 SGHDT, CDR2 YYEEEE. Trimming removed 2 bases at V and 4 bases at J, with 10 bases between. Written as DNA, the CDR3 is TGTGCCAGCAGCTTTGGGCAGACATACAATGAGCAGTTCTTC. It translates to CASSFGQTYNEQFF.

V usage is TRBV5-4 and J usage is TRBJ2-5, with 8 nucleotides matching TRBD1. The CDR3 is 14 residues long. The J segment lost 2 bases and the V segment lost 6 bases, leaving 6 bases of the junction unmatched. Germline V gives CDR1 SGHNT, CDR2 YYREEE (reference sequence). CDR3 bases: TGTGCCAGCACCGGACAGGGCTGGCAAGAGACCCAGTACTTC. Its protein product is CASTGQGWQETQYF.

This clone showed up just a few times. The rearrangement links TRBV9 to TRBJ1-5; 12 bases map to TRBD1. The germline gives CDR1 SGDLS, CDR2 YYNGEE. The CDR3 covers 15 residues. V lost 4 bases, J lost 6 bases, and 5 bases stayed unmatched. The CDR3 sequence is CASSPGTGGGQPQHF. The CDR3 region has the DNA TGTGCCAGCAGCCCCGGGACAGGGGGCGGTCAGCCCCAGCATTTT.

The gene calls are TRBV18 and TRBJ2-7; D is uncertain. Between the trimmed V and J ends, which lost 2 bases and 2 bases, there was a span of 13 bases. Germline CDR1 is KGHSH and CDR2 is LQKENI. The CDR3 covers 15 residues. CDR3 in DNA: TGTGCCAGCTCACCAAGGTCAGGTTTAGCCTACGAGCAGTACTTC. This gives the protein CASSPRSGLAYEQYF.

This clone was observed a single time. Here the CDR3 DNA reads TGTGCCAGCAGCCAGAGTCCACTAGCGGGAGATGCCTACGAGCAGTACTTC. As protein: CASSQSPLAGDAYEQYF. The V call is TRBV11-3, the J call TRBJ2-7, with 11 bases fitting TRBD2. CDR1 and CDR2 (germline): SGHNT, YENEEA. The CDR3 has 17 amino acids. The V segment lost 5 bases and the J segment 2 bases; nucleotides outside the gene matches: 11.

The V and J genes are TRBV6-5 and TRBJ1-2, with a possible D match to TRBD1 (5 bases). The V gene's germline CDR1 is MNHEY and CDR2 SVGAGI. The germline V and J ends were trimmed by 7 bases and 2 bases, with 11 bases remaining between them. This CDR3 comprises 13 residues. The CDR3 spells CASTGRANYGYTF. The CDR3 DNA reads TGTGCCAGCACGGGCAGGGCAAACTATGGCTACACCTTC.

V usage is TRBV24-1 and J usage is TRBJ2-1; 7 bases fit TRBD2. Germline V gives CDR1 KGHDR, CDR2 SFDVKD. Unmatched junction bases numbered 5, after V lost 0 bases and J lost 4 bases. The CDR3 runs to 16 residues. Here the CDR3 reads CATSDLQVGGYNEQFF. In nucleotides, the CDR3 is TGTGCCACCAGTGATTTGCAGGTGGGAGGGTACAATGAGCAGTTCTTC.

The V call is TRBV6-5, the J call TRBJ2-6; maybe TRBD2 (5 bases). Trimming took 2 bases from V and 0 from J, leaving 5 bases between them. This CDR3 has 15 amino acids. CDR1 MNHEY and CDR2 SVGAGI come from the germline V gene. CDR3 region: CASSYEGSGANVLTF. The CDR3 DNA follows: TGTGCCAGCAGTTACGAGGGCTCTGGGGCCAACGTCCTGACTTTC.

J is TRBJ2-7 and V is TRBV6-1, with a tentative D call TRBD2 (6 bases). This CDR3 is built from 14 residues. V was cut by 1 base and J by 4 bases, with 11 bases left in between. Germline lookup yields CDR1 MNHNS and CDR2 SASEGT. The CDR3 is CASSEGTILYEQYF. The CDR3 bases are TGTGCCAGCAGTGAAGGGACTATCTTATACGAGCAGTACTTC.

This sequence joins TRBV3-1 (or the pseudogene TRBV3-2) and TRBJ1-3; TRBD1 aligns across 10 bases. There are 19 residues in the CDR3. The V gene end was trimmed by 1 base and the J gene end by 4 bases; junction bases not matched to a gene: 13. The germline gives CDR1 LGHDT, CDR2 YNNKEL (reference sequence). This CDR3 reads CASSQVGQGVLLGGNTIYF. For the CDR3, the DNA is TGTGCCAGCAGCCAAGTTGGACAGGGGGTCCTTCTCGGAGGAAACACCATATATTTT.

This sequence joins TRBV19 and TRBJ2-1; TRBD1 aligns across 11 bases. V lost 5 bases to trimming and J lost 8 bases; unmatched junction nucleotides: 8. CDR1 is LNHDA, CDR2 SQIVND, per germline (reference sequence). The CDR3 is 15 residues long. The CDR3: CASSGRTGGLDEQFF. In DNA, the CDR3 is TGTGCCAGTAGTGGGCGGACAGGGGGCTTGGATGAGCAGTTCTTC.

Of note for this clone: A much more abundant neighbour one base away suggests this may be a read error. The identical CDR3 is also encoded by other nucleotide sequences in the sample. CDR3 nucleotides: TGTGCCAGCAGCAGGACTAGCGGGACCTACGAGCAGTACTTT. Translation: CASSRTSGTYEQYF. This sequence joins TRBV9 and TRBJ2-7; 12 bases fit TRBD2. The CDR3 is 14 amino acids. Germline CDR1 reads SGDLS; CDR2 reads YYNGEE.